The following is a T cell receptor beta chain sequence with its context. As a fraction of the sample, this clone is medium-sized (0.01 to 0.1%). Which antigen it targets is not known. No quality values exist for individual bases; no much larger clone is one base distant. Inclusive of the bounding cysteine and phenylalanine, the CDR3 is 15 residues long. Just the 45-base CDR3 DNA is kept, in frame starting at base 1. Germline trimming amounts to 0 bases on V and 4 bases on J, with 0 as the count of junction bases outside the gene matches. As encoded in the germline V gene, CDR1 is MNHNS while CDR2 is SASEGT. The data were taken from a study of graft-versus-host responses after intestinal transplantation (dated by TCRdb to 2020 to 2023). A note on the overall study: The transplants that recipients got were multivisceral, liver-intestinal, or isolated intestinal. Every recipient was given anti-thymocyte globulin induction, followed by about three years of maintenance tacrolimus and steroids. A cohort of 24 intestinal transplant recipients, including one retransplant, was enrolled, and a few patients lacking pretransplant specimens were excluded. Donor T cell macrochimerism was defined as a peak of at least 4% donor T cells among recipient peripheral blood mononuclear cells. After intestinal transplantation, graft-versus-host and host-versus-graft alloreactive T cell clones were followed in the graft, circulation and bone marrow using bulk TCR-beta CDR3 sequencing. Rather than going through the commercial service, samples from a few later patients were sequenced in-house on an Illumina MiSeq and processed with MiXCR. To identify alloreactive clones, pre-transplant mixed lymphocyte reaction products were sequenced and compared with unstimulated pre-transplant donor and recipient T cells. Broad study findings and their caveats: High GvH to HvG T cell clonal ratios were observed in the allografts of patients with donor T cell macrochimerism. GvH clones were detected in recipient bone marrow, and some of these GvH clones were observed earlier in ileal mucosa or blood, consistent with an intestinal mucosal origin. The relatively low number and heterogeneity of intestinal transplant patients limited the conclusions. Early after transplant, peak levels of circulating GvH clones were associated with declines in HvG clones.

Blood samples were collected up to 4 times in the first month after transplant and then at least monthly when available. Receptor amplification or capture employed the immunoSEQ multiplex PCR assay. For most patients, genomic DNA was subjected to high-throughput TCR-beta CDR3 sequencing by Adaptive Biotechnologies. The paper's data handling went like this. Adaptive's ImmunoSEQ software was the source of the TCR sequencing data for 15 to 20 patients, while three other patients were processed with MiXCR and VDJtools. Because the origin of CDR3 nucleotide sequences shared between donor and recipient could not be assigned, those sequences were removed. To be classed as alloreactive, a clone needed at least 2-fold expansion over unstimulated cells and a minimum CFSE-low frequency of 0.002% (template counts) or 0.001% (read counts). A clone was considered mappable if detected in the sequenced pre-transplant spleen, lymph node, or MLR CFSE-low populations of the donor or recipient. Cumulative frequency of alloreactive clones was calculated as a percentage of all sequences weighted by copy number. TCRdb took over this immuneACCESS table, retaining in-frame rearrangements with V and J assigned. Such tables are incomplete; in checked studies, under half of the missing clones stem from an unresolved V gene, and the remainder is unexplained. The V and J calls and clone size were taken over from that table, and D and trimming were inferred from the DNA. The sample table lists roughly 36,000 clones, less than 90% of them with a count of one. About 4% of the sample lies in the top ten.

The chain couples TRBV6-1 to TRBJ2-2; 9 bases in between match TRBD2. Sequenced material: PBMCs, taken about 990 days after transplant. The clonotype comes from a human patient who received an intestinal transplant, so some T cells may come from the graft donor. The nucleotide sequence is TGTGCCAGCAGTGAAGCTAGCGGGAGCACCGGGGAGCTGTTTTTT. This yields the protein CASSEASGSTGELFF.